This T cell receptor (beta chain) was recorded in a study of cytomegalovirus exposure and HLA in healthy donors. Germline CDR1 and CDR2: MGHRA and YSYEKL. The CDR3 loop spans 15 amino acids. V gave up 2 bases and J gave up 0 bases, with 10 bases separating them. PCR primers comprised 60 Vbeta and 13 Jbeta primers. The assay was immunoSEQ multiplex PCR, and TCRdb's table has in-frame clones only and misses some. This sample has approximately 120,000 clones; around 80% occur once, and the top ten carry around 1.8%. This clone was detected a few times. As yet, its antigen is unknown. Overall study findings and caveats: Indistinguishable V segments such as TRBV6-2 and TRBV6-3 were excluded. Apparent HLA restriction characterized most CMV-associated TCR beta chains in a later analysis.

The chain recombines TRBV4-1 with TRBJ1-2; perhaps TRBD1 as D (5 bases). Sample: PBMCs. This TCR came from a man aged 50 to 60 in good health and CMV-seronegative. CDR3 region: CASSQSEGANYGYTF. The CDR3 coding sequence is TGCGCCAGCAGCCAATCGGAAGGGGCTAACTATGGCTACACCTTC.